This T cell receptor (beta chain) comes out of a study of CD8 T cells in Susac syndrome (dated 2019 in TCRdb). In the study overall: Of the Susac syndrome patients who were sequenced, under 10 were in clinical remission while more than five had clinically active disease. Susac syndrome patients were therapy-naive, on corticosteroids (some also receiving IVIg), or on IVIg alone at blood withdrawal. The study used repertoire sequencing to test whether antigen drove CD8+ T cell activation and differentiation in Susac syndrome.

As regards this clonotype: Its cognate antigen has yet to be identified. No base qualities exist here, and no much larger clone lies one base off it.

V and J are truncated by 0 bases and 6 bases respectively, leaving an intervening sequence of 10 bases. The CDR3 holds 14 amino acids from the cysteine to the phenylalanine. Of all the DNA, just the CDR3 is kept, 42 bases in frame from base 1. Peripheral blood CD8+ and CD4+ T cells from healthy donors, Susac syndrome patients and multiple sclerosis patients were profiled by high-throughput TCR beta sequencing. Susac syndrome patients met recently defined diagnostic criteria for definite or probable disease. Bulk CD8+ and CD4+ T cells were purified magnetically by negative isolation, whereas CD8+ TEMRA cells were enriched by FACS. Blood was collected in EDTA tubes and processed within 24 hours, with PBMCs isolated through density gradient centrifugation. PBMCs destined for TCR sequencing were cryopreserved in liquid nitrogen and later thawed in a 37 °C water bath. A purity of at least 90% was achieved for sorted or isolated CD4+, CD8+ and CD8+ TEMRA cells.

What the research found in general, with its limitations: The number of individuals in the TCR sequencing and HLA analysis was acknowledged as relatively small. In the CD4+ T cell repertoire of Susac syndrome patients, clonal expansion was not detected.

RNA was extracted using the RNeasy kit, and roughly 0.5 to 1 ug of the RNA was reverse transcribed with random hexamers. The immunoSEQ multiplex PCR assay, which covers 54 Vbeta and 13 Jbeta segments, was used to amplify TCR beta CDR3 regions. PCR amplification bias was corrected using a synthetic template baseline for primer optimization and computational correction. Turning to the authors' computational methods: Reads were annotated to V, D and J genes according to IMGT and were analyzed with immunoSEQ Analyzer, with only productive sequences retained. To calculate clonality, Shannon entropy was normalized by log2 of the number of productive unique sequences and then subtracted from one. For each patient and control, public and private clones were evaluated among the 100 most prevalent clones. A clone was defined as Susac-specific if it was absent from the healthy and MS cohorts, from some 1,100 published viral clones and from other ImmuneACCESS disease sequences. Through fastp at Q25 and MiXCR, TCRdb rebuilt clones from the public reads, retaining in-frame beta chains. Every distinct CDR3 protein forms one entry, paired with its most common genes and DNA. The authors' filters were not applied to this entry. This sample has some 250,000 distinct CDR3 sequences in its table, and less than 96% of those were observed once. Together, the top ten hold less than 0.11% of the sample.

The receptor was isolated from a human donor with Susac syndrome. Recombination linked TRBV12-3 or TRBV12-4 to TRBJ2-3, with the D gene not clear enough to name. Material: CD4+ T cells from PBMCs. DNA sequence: TGTGCCAGCAGTTTAGCAGCTAGTTCCGATACGCAGTATTTT. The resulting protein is CASSLAASSDTQYF.